This record looks at one T cell receptor (beta chain) sequence and its context. The target antigen is unknown. The data are from a study of beta chain features in type 1 diabetes. Overall study: The study examined about 110,000,000 sorted cells across all samples.

The whole isolated RNA underwent reverse transcription, so sequencing captured expressed TCRB transcripts. Measured with immunoSEQ multiplex PCR; TCRdb has only the in-frame clones, and not every one. This table has about 230,000 clones, roughly 9.6% appearing once. Study findings and constraints: Type 1 diabetes patients showed a moderate but significant shortening of TCRB CDR3s in all four CD4+ subsets.

The V and J ends lost 3 bases and 3 bases, in that order; junction bases with no gene match: 10. The CDR3 has 15 amino acids. Germline V gene lookup returns CDR1 GTSNPN and CDR2 SVGIG (reference sequence). This clonotype was obtained from a woman aged 18-30 years in good health. Sequenced input: naive CD4+ T cells from blood. V gene TRBV30 combines with J gene TRBJ2-7; 8 nucleotides match TRBD1. The CDR3 sequence: CAWRAPGQANYEQYF. CDR3 coding DNA: TGTGCCTGGAGGGCGCCGGGACAGGCAAACTACGAGCAGTACTTC.